The clone carrying this TCR beta chain was picked up many times. Antigen specificity is unknown. Trimming left V 1 base short and J 4 bases short, with 5 bases between. This CDR3 has 12 residues. CDR1 and CDR2 from the germline V gene are SQVTM and ANQGSEA. The data are from a study of read filtering for tumor transcriptome and immune sequencing. Study background: IR-seq gave about 3.5 to 11 million TCR reads per sample; RNA-seq gave roughly 80 to 1273. Study-level results: The sorted CD138-negative fraction was a mixed bone marrow immune population, not purified T cells. IR-seq and RNA-seq agreed better without single-read clonotypes.

Molecular barcoded adaptors covering alpha/delta and beta/gamma chains were used on 400 ng RNA. TCRdb reprocessed the reads via MiXCR and lists one record per CDR3 protein. The sample carries about 130,000 distinct CDR3 sequences, roughly 13% recorded once. The chain links TRBV29-1 to TRBJ1-3; D remains ambiguous. Material for sequencing was a population of CD138-negative cells sorted from bone marrow. The sequence was collected from a donor aged 40 or over with multiple myeloma. The CDR3 DNA reads as TGCAGCGTTGAAGGGTGGGGAAACACCATATATTTT. It specifies CSVEGWGNTIYF.